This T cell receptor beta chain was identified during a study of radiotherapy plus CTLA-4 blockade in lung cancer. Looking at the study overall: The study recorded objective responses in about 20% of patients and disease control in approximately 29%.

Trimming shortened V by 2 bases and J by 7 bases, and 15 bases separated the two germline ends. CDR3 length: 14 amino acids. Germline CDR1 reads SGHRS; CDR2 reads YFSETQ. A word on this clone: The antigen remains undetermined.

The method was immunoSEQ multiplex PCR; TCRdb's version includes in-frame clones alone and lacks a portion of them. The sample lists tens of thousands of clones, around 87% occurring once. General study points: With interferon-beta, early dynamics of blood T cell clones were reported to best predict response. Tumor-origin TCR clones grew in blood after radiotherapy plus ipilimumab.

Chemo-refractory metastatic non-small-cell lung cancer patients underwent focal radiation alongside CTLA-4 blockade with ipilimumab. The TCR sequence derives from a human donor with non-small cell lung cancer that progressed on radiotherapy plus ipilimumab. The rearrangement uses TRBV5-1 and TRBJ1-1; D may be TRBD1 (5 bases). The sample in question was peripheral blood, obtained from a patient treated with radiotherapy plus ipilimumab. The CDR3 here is CASSFGAVPIEAFF. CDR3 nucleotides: TGCGCCAGCAGCTTCGGGGCAGTGCCGATTGAAGCTTTCTTT.